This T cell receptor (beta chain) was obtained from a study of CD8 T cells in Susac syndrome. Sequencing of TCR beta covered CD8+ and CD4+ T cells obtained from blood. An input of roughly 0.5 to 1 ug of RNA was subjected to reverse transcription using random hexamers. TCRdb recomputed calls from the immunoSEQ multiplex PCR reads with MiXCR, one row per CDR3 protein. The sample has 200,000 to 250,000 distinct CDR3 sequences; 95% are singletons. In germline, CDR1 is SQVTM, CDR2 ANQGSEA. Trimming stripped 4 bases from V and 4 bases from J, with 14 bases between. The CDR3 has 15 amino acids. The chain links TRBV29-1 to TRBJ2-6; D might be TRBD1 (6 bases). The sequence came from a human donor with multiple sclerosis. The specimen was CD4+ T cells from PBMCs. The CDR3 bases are TGCAGCGTTGTACAGGGATCCTCCGGGGCCAACGTCCTGACTTTC. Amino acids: CSVVQGSSGANVLTF.